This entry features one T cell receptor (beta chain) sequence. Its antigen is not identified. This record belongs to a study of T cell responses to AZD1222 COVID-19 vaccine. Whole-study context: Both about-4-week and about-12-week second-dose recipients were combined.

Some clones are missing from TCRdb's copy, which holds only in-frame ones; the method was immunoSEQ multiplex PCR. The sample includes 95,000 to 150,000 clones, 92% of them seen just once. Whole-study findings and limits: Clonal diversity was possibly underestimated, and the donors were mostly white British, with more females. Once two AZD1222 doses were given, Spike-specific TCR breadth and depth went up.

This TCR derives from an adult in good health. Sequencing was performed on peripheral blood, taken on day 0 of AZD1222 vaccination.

This CDR3 is CASSRLHPTNEKLFF. CDR3 DNA sequence: TGCGCCAGCAGCCGTTTGCATCCAACTAATGAAAAACTGTTTTTT. This chain uses TRBV5-1 with TRBJ1-4, with D hard to call. CDR1 is SGHRS, CDR2 YFSETQ, per germline. CDR3 size: 15 residues. V was trimmed by 4 bases and J by 0 bases, leaving 10 bases between them.